The 32 T cell receptor beta chains listed next were all sequenced from one sample in a study of breast tumors, draining lymph nodes, adjacent tissues. Axillary draining lymph nodes of breast cancer patients supplied the node samples. TCRdb independently ran MiXCR on the multiplex PCR reads; one entry per CDR3 protein. Seen here are approximately 210,000 distinct CDR3 sequences, 32% observed once, and the top ten hold 1.4%. Sequencing input: axillary lymph node tissue. The receptors derive from a female donor with breast cancer. Some clones in this sample may be carry-over from other donors' samples.

This clonotype appeared a single time. The gene calls are TRBV5-1 and TRBJ2-3; D perhaps matches TRBD2 (5 bases). Germline V lookup: CDR1 SGHRS, CDR2 YFSETQ. The CDR3 contains 14 residues. Trimming left V 4 bases short and J 3 bases short, with 12 bases between. The CDR3 DNA reads TGCGCCAGCAGCCCCCCTACGGGGACAGATACGCAGTATTTT. Its protein product is CASSPPTGTDTQYF.

This clonotype appeared many times. This chain uses TRBV7-2 with TRBJ1-5; D is unresolved. Germline CDR1 SGHTA, CDR2 FQGNSA. The V and J ends lost 3 bases and 6 bases respectively, with 12 bases between them. The CDR3 loop spans 14 amino acids. This CDR3 is CASSFLGLGQPQHF. DNA for the CDR3: TGTGCCAGCAGCTTTCTGGGATTGGGTCAGCCCCAGCATTTT. The full variable domain, rest sourced from reference TRBV7-2 and TRBJ1-5, is GAGVSQSPSNKVTEKGKDVELRCDPISGHTALYWYRQSLGQGLEFLIYFQGNSAPDKSGLPSDRFSAERTGGSVSTLTIQRTQQEDSAVYLCASSFLGLGQPQHFGDGTRLSIL.

This clonotype showed up just once. The J gene is TRBJ1-6, the V gene TRBV5-5; D may be TRBD1 (5 bases). This CDR3 has 13 amino acids. Germline lookup yields CDR1 SGHKS and CDR2 YYEKEE (reference sequence). V lost 2 bases to trimming and J lost 8 bases, with 8 bases between them. The CDR3 region is CASSLGADSPLHF. The CDR3, as DNA: TGTGCCAGCAGCTTAGGGGCCGATTCACCCCTCCACTTT. The variable domain in full, completed from reference TRBV5-5 and TRBJ1-6, reads DAGVTQSPTHLIKTRGQQVTLRCSPISGHKSVSWYQQVLGQGPQFIFQYYEKEERGRGNFPDRFSARQFPNYSSELNVNALLLGDSALYLCASSLGADSPLHFGNGTRLTVT.

The chain recombines TRBV5-1 with TRBJ2-5; D is undetermined. Germline V gives CDR1 SGHRS, CDR2 YFSETQ. There are 13 residues in the CDR3. V shed 5 bases and J shed 5 bases, with 13 bases lying between them. The CDR3 region is CASSWQRLETQYF. The CDR3, as DNA: TGCGCCAGCAGTTGGCAGAGGCTCGAGACCCAGTACTTC.

This clonotype was counted ten times or more. The rearrangement uses TRBV20-1 and TRBJ2-7; D possibly corresponds to TRBD1 (6 bases). Germline assignment: CDR1 DFQATT and CDR2 SNEGSKA (reference sequence). The germline V and J ends were trimmed by 1 base and 0 bases, with 13 bases remaining between them. The CDR3 has 15 residues. This CDR3 is CSARVSGASSYEQYF. The CDR3 nucleotides read TGCAGTGCTAGAGTTTCAGGGGCTAGCTCCTACGAGCAGTACTTC.

This clonotype was observed many times. The chain has TRBV3-2 and TRBJ2-3; the D call in the table, TRBD1, was not verified against the DNA. TRBV3-2 is a pseudogene locus. The CDR3 is made up of 14 amino acids. This CDR3 is CARKRTRGRDTQYF. Written as DNA, the CDR3 is TGTGCCAGAAAGAGGACTAGGGGGCGAGATACGCAGTATTTT.

This clonotype was found many times. This sequence joins TRBV6-6 and TRBJ2-1, with D unclear. Between the trimmed V and J ends, which lost 7 bases and 7 bases, there was a span of 8 bases. The CDR3 is 11 residues long. Germline CDR1 is MNHNY and CDR2 is SVGAGI (reference sequence). CDR3 region: CASTERNEQFF. In nucleotides, the CDR3 is TGTGCCAGCACCGAGAGGAATGAGCAGTTCTTC.

This clonotype was counted ten times or more. The rearrangement uses TRBV14 and TRBJ2-1; TRBD1 agrees at 7 bases. This CDR3 is built from 18 residues. Trimming at V came to 0 bases and at J to 4 bases, leaving 12 bases not matched to a gene. From germline, CDR1 is SGHDN and CDR2 FVKESK. The DNA of the CDR3 is TGTGCCAGCAGCCAAGAAACCTCTGTCCCGGACAGGTACAATGAGCAGTTCTTC. Its translation: CASSQETSVPDRYNEQFF.

This clonotype was seen repeatedly, ten times or more. The chain carries TRBV28 and TRBJ1-3, with D possibly being TRBD1 (6 bases). V lost 3 bases to trimming and J lost 3 bases, with 12 bases between them. The CDR3 runs to 15 residues. Germline V gene data show CDR1 as MDHEN and CDR2 as SYDVKM. The CDR3 DNA reads TGTGCCAGCAGTTTGGGGGGGCTCGGTGGAAACACCATATATTTT. It specifies CASSLGGLGGNTIYF.

This clonotype was counted between two and nine times. J is TRBJ2-2 and V is TRBV11-2, with 9 bases lining up with TRBD2. The CDR3 is 15 residues long. Germline lookup yields CDR1 SGHAT and CDR2 FQNNGV. V trimming: 3 bases; J trimming: 6 bases; junction bases outside the gene matches: 5. In DNA form, the CDR3 reads TGTGCCAGCAGCTTGCTAGCGGGAACCGCCGGGGAGCTGTTTTTT. It specifies CASSLLAGTAGELFF.

This clonotype was counted at least ten times. The chain is built from TRBV10-3 and TRBJ2-3; D is tentatively TRBD1 or TRBD2 (5 bases each). Germline-derived CDR1 and CDR2 are ENHRY and SYGVKD. V shed 9 bases and J shed 3 bases, with 16 bases lying between them. CDR3 length: 14 residues. CDR3 nucleotides: TGTGCCATGAGTACTCAGGGACGGACAGATACGCAGTATTTT. Translation: CAMSTQGRTDTQYF.

This clonotype has ten or more counts. The chain couples TRBV4-1 to TRBJ1-2, with a tentative D call TRBD1 (5 bases). CDR1 and CDR2 from the germline V gene are MGHRA and YSYEKL. V lost 0 bases to trimming and J lost 7 bases, with 12 bases between them. This CDR3 region has 14 residues. CDR3 amino acids: CASSQEGQAGGYTF. DNA for the CDR3: TGCGCCAGCAGCCAAGAGGGGCAGGCGGGTGGCTACACCTTC.

This clonotype occurred a few times. The genes are TRBV6-6 and TRBJ1-5, with TRBD1 matching over 8 bases. Germline V CDR1 and CDR2: MNHNY, SVGAGI (reference sequence). Trimming took 5 bases from V and 4 from J; bases not matched to a gene: 13. This CDR3 contains 17 residues. CDR3 loop: CASSHPSGQAPNQPQHF. CDR3 bases: TGTGCCAGCAGTCACCCCTCGGGACAGGCCCCAAATCAGCCCCAGCATTTT.

A remark on this clonotype: A much larger clone lies one base from this, so it may be a read error. This chain links TRBV2 with TRBJ1-1; weak D call: TRBD1 (5 bases). The germline V gene has CDR1 SNHLY and CDR2 FYNNEI. This CDR3 is built from 16 residues. V dropped 5 bases and J dropped 1 base, with 17 bases sitting between them. The CDR3 nucleotides read TGTGCCAGCAGTAGCGGGCAGGGCAGGGCGAACACTGAAGCTTTCTTT. Protein product: CASSSGQGRANTEAFF. The full variable domain, in which reference TRBV2 and TRBJ1-1 provide the parts outside the CDR3, is EPEVTQTPSHQVTQMGQEVILRCVPISNHLYFYWYRQILGQKVEFLVSFYNNEISEKSEIFDDQFSVERPDGSNFTLKIRSTKLEDSAMYFCASSSGQGRANTEAFFGQGTRLTVV.

V usage is TRBV20-1 and J usage is TRBJ1-1; 9 nucleotides line up with TRBD1. V was clipped by 2 bases and J by 1 base; unmatched bases: 14. Germline V gives CDR1 DFQATT, CDR2 SNEGSKA (reference sequence). CDR3 length: 18 residues. CDR3 region: CSARPLLGDRAENTEAFF. The CDR3 nucleotides read TGCAGTGCTAGACCACTGCTAGGGGACAGGGCGGAGAACACTGAAGCTTTCTTT.

In this sample, this clonotype turned up many times. The gene calls are TRBV27 and TRBJ2-5; D may be TRBD2 (6 bases). The CDR3 totals 14 residues. The germline V gene encodes CDR1 MNHEY and CDR2 SMNVEV (reference sequence). V was trimmed by 5 bases and J by 8 bases, leaving 18 bases between them. The CDR3: CASSESREAGTQYF. The CDR3 bases are TGTGCCAGCAGTGAGTCGAGGGAGGCGGGAACCCAGTACTTC.

Worth noting for this clonotype: Possible read error: a much larger clone is one base away. The genes are TRBV7-2 and TRBJ2-1; tentatively, D is TRBD2 (6 bases). This CDR3 has 15 amino acids. Germline CDR1 SGHTA, CDR2 FQGNSA. The CDR3 sequence: CASSLVGGVGNGQFF. DNA for the CDR3: TGTGCCAGCAGTTTAGTCGGGGGAGTTGGCAATGGGCAGTTCTTC.

This clonotype was observed at least ten times. The chain couples TRBV20-1 to TRBJ2-5; no definite D call. This CDR3 has 12 residues. Trimming stripped 6 bases from V and 0 bases from J, with 8 bases between. The germline CDR1 and CDR2 sequences are DFQATT and SNEGSKA (reference sequence). The CDR3 nucleotides read TGCAGTGCCTCGATGTACCAAGAGACCCAGTACTTC. Translation: CSASMYQETQYF.

About this clonotype: This may be a read error: a much more frequent sequence differs by one nucleotide. This chain joins TRBV11-3 and TRBJ1-2, with D unresolved. CDR1 SGHNT and CDR2 YENEEA come from the germline V gene. This CDR3 has 16 residues. The ends were cut back, 0 bases at V and 3 bases at J, with 14 bases in the middle. The CDR3 DNA reads as TGTGCCAGCAGCTTAGAATCGGACTCCTGGGACTATGGCTACACCTTC. Translating gives CASSLESDSWDYGYTF.

This chain connects TRBV20-1 to TRBJ2-5; a possible D gene is TRBD2 (6 bases). Trimming left V 4 bases short and J 5 bases short, with 17 bases between. Germline V gene sequence: CDR1 DFQATT, CDR2 SNEGSKA (reference sequence). The CDR3 runs to 14 residues. CDR3 DNA: TGCAGTGCTAAGGAATATCGCGGGGCGGAGACCCAGTACTTC. It specifies CSAKEYRGAETQYF.

This clonotype was seen repeatedly, ten times or more. V is TRBV19 and J is TRBJ2-1; TRBD1 agrees at 12 bases. CDR3 length equals 20 residues. J was trimmed by 4 bases and V by 6 bases; bases with no gene match: 19. CDR1 and CDR2 (germline): LNHDA, SQIVND (reference sequence). CDR3 in DNA: TGTGCCAGTAGCCCGGGTGGGACAGGGGGCGCAAAGGGCTTTTACAATGAGCAGTTCTTC. Translating it yields CASSPGGTGGAKGFYNEQFF.

About this clonotype: This may be a read error, as it is one base from a much larger clone. The final CDR3 position lacks the conserved phenylalanine or tryptophan, pointing to a likely read error. The DNA of the CDR3 is TGTGCCAGCAGATATCGGACTAGCGGGACCCACAATGAGCAGTTCCTC. This translates into CASRYRTSGTHNEQFL. The chain carries TRBV5-5 and TRBJ2-1; the match to TRBD2 covers 12 bases. The CDR3 length is 16 residues. Germline CDR1 is SGHKS and CDR2 is YYEKEE (reference sequence). V lost 5 bases to trimming and J lost 5 bases; unmatched junction nucleotides: 8.

This clonotype appeared many times. This chain uses TRBV7-9 with TRBJ2-5; D uncertain. Germline V gene sequence: CDR1 SEHNR, CDR2 FQNEAQ (reference sequence). V shed 5 bases and J shed 5 bases, with 15 bases lying between them. The CDR3 sequence is 14 residues long. CDR3: CASSPRGVRETQYF. The CDR3 DNA reads TGTGCCAGCAGCCCCCGAGGAGTCCGGGAGACCCAGTACTTC.

This clonotype was detected many times. A much larger clone differs from this one at a single base, so this may be a read error. CDR3 DNA sequence: TGTGCCAGCAGCCCGTCGGGACAGATTAATTCACCCCCCCACTTT. This translates into CASSPSGQINSPPHF. The chain links TRBV9 to TRBJ1-6; 7 bases map to TRBD1. The CDR3 has 15 amino acids. Germline V lookup: CDR1 SGDLS, CDR2 YYNGEE.

The rearrangement joins TRBV30 to TRBJ1-4; no firm D call. V dropped 4 bases and J dropped 5 bases, with 8 bases sitting between them. Germline values: CDR1 GTSNPN, CDR2 SVGIG (reference sequence). The CDR3 extends over 12 amino acids. DNA for the CDR3: TGTGCCTGGAATTGCCGGAATGAAAAACTGTTTTTT. Its translation is CAWNCRNEKLFF. Looking up the rest from reference TRBV30 and TRBJ1-4 gives the full variable domain: SQTIHQWPATLVQPVGSPLSLECTVEGTSNPNLYWYRQAAGRGLQLLFYSVGIGQISSEVPQNLSASRPQDRQFILSSKKLLLSDSGFYLCAWNCRNEKLFFGSGTQLSVL.

The rearrangement joins TRBV13 to TRBJ2-3; TRBD2 agrees at 14 bases. The CDR3 is 17 amino acids. The germline V gene encodes CDR1 PRHDT and CDR2 FYEKMQ (reference sequence). The trim removed 6 bases at V and 5 bases at J, leaving 10 bases unmatched. Written as DNA, the CDR3 is TGTGCCAGCAGGCGACCCGGGACTAGCGGGAGCGAAGATACGCAGTATTTT. As protein: CASRRPGTSGSEDTQYF.

This clonotype was seen ten or more times. The rearrangement links TRBV18 to TRBJ2-7; D is unresolved. The CDR3 length is 13 residues. Trimming removed 0 bases at V and 4 bases at J, with 7 bases between. Germline assignment: CDR1 KGHSH and CDR2 LQKENI. The CDR3 nucleotides are TGTGCCAGCTCACCACCAGCCATTTACGAGCAGTACTTC. Protein product: CASSPPAIYEQYF.

This clonotype occurred a few times. The V gene is TRBV7-9, the J gene TRBJ1-1; D is undetermined. V gave up 0 bases and J gave up 4 bases, with 15 bases separating them. CDR3 length equals 16 residues. Germline V gives CDR1 SEHNR, CDR2 FQNEAQ (reference sequence). The chain's CDR3 is CASSLAPGSVGTEAFF. CDR3 bases: TGTGCCAGCAGCTTAGCTCCCGGGTCTGTCGGCACTGAAGCTTTCTTT.

This clonotype occurred many times. The J gene is TRBJ2-3, the V gene TRBV2, with TRBD2 matching over 8 bases. CDR3 length: 17 amino acids. CDR1 is SNHLY, CDR2 FYNNEI, per germline. J was trimmed by 1 base and V by 7 bases; bases with no gene match: 13. In nucleotides, the CDR3 is TGTGCCAGCATGAATTTCGGCGGGAGGATCGGCACAGATACGCAGTATTTT. The encoded protein is CASMNFGGRIGTDTQYF.

This clonotype was found once. The V call is TRBV9, the J call TRBJ1-2; 9 positions agree with TRBD1. V was pared by 4 bases and J by 3 bases, with 4 bases of the junction left unmatched. Looked up from germline, CDR1 is SGDLS and CDR2 is YYNGEE. CDR3 length: 14 amino acids. CDR3 loop: CASSPGQGHYGYTF. The DNA of the CDR3 is TGTGCCAGCAGCCCGGGACAGGGTCACTATGGCTACACCTTC.

This clonotype was counted ten times or more. This chain connects TRBV4-2 to TRBJ2-2; D is perhaps TRBD2 (5 bases). From germline, CDR1 is LGHNA and CDR2 YNFKEQ. V lost 0 bases to trimming and J lost 6 bases, with 11 bases between them. There are 15 residues in the CDR3. The CDR3 sequence: CASSQDHGVAGELFF. The CDR3 nucleotides read TGTGCCAGCAGCCAAGATCACGGGGTCGCCGGGGAGCTGTTTTTT.

This clonotype was counted ten times or more. The CDR3 DNA reads TGCAGTGCTCCTACCCGGGACAGGGGGCCGAAGACCCAGTACTTC. Protein product: CSAPTRDRGPKTQYF. The chain joins TRBV20-1 to TRBJ2-5; TRBD1 matches at 12 bases. Looked up from germline, CDR1 is DFQATT and CDR2 is SNEGSKA (reference sequence). Trimming cost V 5 bases and J 6 bases; bases outside gene matches: 10. There are 15 residues in the CDR3.